The entry below gives a single T cell receptor (beta chain) sequence along with its context. Its specificity is not known. The CDR3 contains 14 residues. V lost 4 bases to trimming and J lost 3 bases, with 16 bases between them. Looked up from germline, CDR1 is DFQATT and CDR2 is SNEGSKA (reference sequence). The second PCR ran about 6 to 11 cycles with a sample-barcoded 5' primer and J-beta primers. MiXCR, run by TCRdb on the 5' RACE reads, gives a single entry per CDR3 protein. The data contain some 1.1 million distinct CDR3 sequences, 35% to 40% of them singletons. The data are from a study of blood T cells in healthy people across ages. Study at large: With template switching, about one barcoded beta molecule was captured per two T cells.

Study outcomes and limitations: With donor CMV status unknown, expanded clonotype changes were possibly confounded.

This rearrangement joins TRBV20-1 to TRBJ2-7, with TRBD2 as a possible D gene (7 bases). This TCR derives from a man aged 18 to 29 in good health. The source material was blood. The CDR3 is CSAITRGADYEQYF. The CDR3, as DNA: TGCAGTGCTATCACCCGGGGGGCCGACTACGAGCAGTACTTC.